This TCR beta chain was sequenced for a study of T-cell memory formation after mild COVID-19. Overall study results and limits: Prior to infection, memory already included some responding clones, suggesting cross-reactive memory joined.

This CDR3 has 13 amino acids. The V end was cut by 4 bases, the J end by 4 bases, with 8 bases between. TCRdb reprocessed the 5' RACE reads via MiXCR and lists one record per CDR3 protein. The sample comprises hundreds of thousands of distinct CDR3 sequences, about 17% of which are singletons, and roughly 21% rests with the top ten. This clonotype was recorded at least ten times. Its antigen is unknown. The chain is built from TRBV12-3 or TRBV12-4 and TRBJ1-5, with D possibly being TRBD1 (5 bases). Sequenced: PBMCs or a T cell subset sorted from them (not recorded which). The TCR originated in a man between 18 and 29 years old who had mild COVID-19 (a few samples of this study predate the infection). Cell type and time point are not known. CDR3 region: CASSSGGNQPQHF. The CDR3 DNA reads TGTGCCAGCAGTTCGGGGGGGAATCAGCCCCAGCATTTT.